The next 32 T cell receptor beta chains were all read from a single sample in a study of early T cells in non-severe SARS-CoV-2 infection. Each CDR3 protein gets one entry after TCRdb re-called the 5' RACE reads with MiXCR. Among 40,000 to 45,000 distinct CDR3 sequences, about 5.7% were seen once, and the ten largest hold less than 25%. The input for sequencing was whole blood, taken at baseline. These receptors were collected from an adult who was a healthcare worker with PCR-confirmed SARS-CoV-2 infection or an uninfected control (not recorded which).

This clonotype has more than one count but fewer than ten. The chain recombines TRBV11-2 with TRBJ2-5; 9 nucleotides line up with TRBD2. The CDR3 spans 16 residues. The trim removed 2 bases at V and 5 bases at J, leaving 9 bases unmatched. Germline CDR1 is SGHAT and CDR2 is FQNNGV. CDR3 sequence reads: CASSLYVSGGFETQYF. The CDR3 nucleotides are TGTGCCAGCAGCTTATATGTTAGCGGGGGTTTCGAGACCCAGTACTTC.

This clonotype was seen many times. The rearrangement uses TRBV4-2 and TRBJ2-3; D uncertain. The germline V gene encodes CDR1 LGHNA and CDR2 YNFKEQ. CDR3 length: 15 amino acids. V was trimmed by 0 bases and J by 2 bases, leaving 9 bases between them. CDR3 amino acids: CASSQDPRNTDTQYF. The CDR3 DNA is TGTGCCAGCAGCCAAGACCCACGCAACACAGATACGCAGTATTTT.

The chain has TRBV5-4 and TRBJ2-3, with unresolved D. In germline, CDR1 is SGHNT, CDR2 YYREEE (reference sequence). V lost 0 bases to trimming and J lost 4 bases, with 9 bases between them. This CDR3 region has 14 residues. CDR3 sequence (DNA): TGTGCCAGCAGCTTGGATCCATGGTCAGATACGCAGTATTTT. Protein product: CASSLDPWSDTQYF. Full variable domain (rest looked up from reference TRBV5-4 and TRBJ2-3): ETGVTQSPTHLIKTRGQQVTLRCSSQSGHNTVSWYQQALGQGPQFIFQYYREEENGRGNFPPRFSGLQFPNYSSELNVNALELDDSALYLCASSLDPWSDTQYFGPGTRLTVL.

The J gene is TRBJ2-6, the V gene TRBV4-3; 7 bases match TRBD1. Trimming took 4 bases from V and 1 from J; bases not matched to a gene: 13. From germline, CDR1 is LGHNA and CDR2 YSLEER. The CDR3 runs 19 residues. In DNA form, the CDR3 reads TGCGCCAGCAGCCGGAACATCGACAGGGCCGGGTCTGGGGCCAACGTCCTGACTTTC. Its protein is CASSRNIDRAGSGANVLTF.

The sample holds a few counts of this clonotype. The chain recombines TRBV20-1 with TRBJ2-1, with a possible D match to TRBD1 (6 bases). Trimming left V 4 bases short and J 2 bases short, with 15 bases between. CDR3 length: 15 residues. Germline CDR1 and CDR2: DFQATT and SNEGSKA (reference sequence). As DNA, the CDR3 is TGCAGTGCTATATACCGGGACAAAACCTACAATGAGCAGTTCTTC. Amino acids: CSAIYRDKTYNEQFF.

The chain is built from TRBV5-1 and TRBJ2-3; 8 nucleotides line up with TRBD2. With 0 bases clipped from V and 6 bases from J, the junction kept 3 bases outside the gene matches. The CDR3 runs 14 residues. Germline assignment: CDR1 SGHRS and CDR2 YFSETQ. CDR3 DNA: TGCGCCAGCAGCTTGGAGTCTAGCGGGGATACGCAGTATTTT. Amino acid sequence: CASSLESSGDTQYF.

This clonotype was recorded at least ten times. The chain uses TRBV14 and TRBJ1-4; D gene uncertain. The CDR3 runs to 15 residues. V lost 4 bases and J 6 bases, leaving 15 bases between the germline ends. Germline lookup yields CDR1 SGHDN and CDR2 FVKESK. The CDR3 nucleotides read TGTGCCAGCAGCCGGACCGGGTCGTCTTATGAAAAACTGTTTTTT. Encoded protein: CASSRTGSSYEKLFF.

This clonotype was seen repeatedly, ten times or more. The J gene is TRBJ2-4, the V gene TRBV9, with D perhaps TRBD1 or TRBD2 (5 bases each). Looked up from germline, CDR1 is SGDLS and CDR2 is YYNGEE. V was clipped by 2 bases and J by 8 bases, with 11 bases between them. This CDR3 contains 13 residues. CDR3 protein: CASSVPGSDIQYF. CDR3 in DNA: TGTGCCAGCAGCGTCCCAGGGAGTGACATTCAGTACTTC.

There are a few counts of this clonotype. V usage is TRBV20-1 and J usage is TRBJ2-7; D is unclear. The CDR3 extends over 12 amino acids. The V and J ends lost 5 bases and 7 bases respectively, with 15 bases between them. Germline V gene data show CDR1 as DFQATT and CDR2 as SNEGSKA (reference sequence). CDR3 sequence: CSAGPRAWEQYF. In nucleotides, the CDR3 is TGCAGTGCTGGCCCAAGGGCCTGGGAGCAGTACTTC.

V and J are TRBV9 and TRBJ2-1, with TRBD1 matching over 7 bases. V dropped 4 bases and J dropped 2; count of bases not matched to a gene: 6. CDR1 and CDR2 from the germline V gene are SGDLS and YYNGEE. This CDR3 contains 15 residues. CDR3 sequence reads: CASSPRDRTYNEQFF. CDR3 nucleotide sequence: TGTGCCAGCAGCCCACGGGACAGAACCTACAATGAGCAGTTCTTC. The variable domain in full, completed from reference TRBV9 and TRBJ2-1, reads DSGVTQTPKHLITATGQRVTLRCSPRSGDLSVYWYQQSLDQGLQFLIQYYNGEERAKGNILERFSAQQFPDLHSELNLSSLELGDSALYFCASSPRDRTYNEQFFGPGTRLTVL.

The chain links TRBV5-1 to TRBJ2-2, with D unresolved. Trimming removed 1 base from V and 1 base from J, with 11 bases in between. This CDR3 contains 16 residues. CDR1 and CDR2 (germline): SGHRS, YFSETQ. The CDR3 protein is CASSLSIVENTGELFF. The CDR3 DNA reads as TGCGCCAGCAGCTTGAGTATAGTGGAGAACACCGGGGAGCTGTTTTTT.

Many counts were recorded for this clonotype. The chain combines TRBV2 with TRBJ1-4; TRBD1 might be the D (5 bases). The CDR3 contains 18 residues. Trimming cost V 4 bases and J 0 bases, with 18 bases left between them. Germline V lookup: CDR1 SNHLY, CDR2 FYNNEI. The CDR3 here is CASSGLLGRVATNEKLFF. The CDR3 bases are TGTGCCAGCAGTGGATTATTGGGACGGGTAGCAACTAATGAAAAACTGTTTTTT. Supplemented by reference TRBV2 and TRBJ1-4, the full variable domain reads EPEVTQTPSHQVTQMGQEVILRCVPISNHLYFYWYRQILGQKVEFLVSFYNNEISEKSEIFDDQFSVERPDGSNFTLKIRSTKLEDSAMYFCASSGLLGRVATNEKLFFGSGTQLSVL.

This clonotype was detected only a few times. The chain joins TRBV19 to TRBJ2-5; possible D gene TRBD2, 5 bases. V lost 5 bases, J lost 0 bases, and 19 bases lay in between. Germline V gene data show CDR1 as LNHDA and CDR2 as SQIVND (reference sequence). The CDR3 runs 17 residues. The CDR3 DNA reads TGTGCCAGTAGTCCCTGGGGAGTGCGTTACAACCAAGAGACCCAGTACTTC. It specifies CASSPWGVRYNQETQYF.

In this sample, this clonotype turned up a few times. The J gene is TRBJ1-1, the V gene TRBV2; D is unresolved. The CDR3 spans 12 residues. Trimming pared 8 bases from V and 10 bases from J, leaving 17 bases between. In germline, CDR1 is SNHLY, CDR2 FYNNEI. For the CDR3, the DNA is TGTGCCAGCGATTCCTATTCAGCCGTAGCTTTCTTT. Translation gives CASDSYSAVAFF.

V gene TRBV7-9 combines with J gene TRBJ2-1; TRBD2 matches at 7 bases. CDR1 is SEHNR and CDR2 is FQNEAQ in the germline V gene (reference sequence). This CDR3 has 15 residues. With V trimmed by 6 bases and J by 0 bases, 5 bases remained unmatched. The DNA of the CDR3 is TGTGCCAGCAGTTTCACGGGGGGCTCCTACAATGAGCAGTTCTTC. As protein: CASSFTGGSYNEQFF.

This clonotype was observed many times. The chain links TRBV5-1 to TRBJ2-1, with 9 nucleotides matching TRBD2. Germline CDR1 is SGHRS and CDR2 is YFSETQ. Trimming at V came to 3 bases and at J to 5 bases, leaving 6 bases not matched to a gene. This CDR3 contains 15 residues. For the CDR3, the DNA is TGCGCCAGCAGCTCCAAGGAGCGGGGGGACAATGAGCAGTTCTTC. Its translation: CASSSKERGDNEQFF.

This clonotype has just a few counts. This chain connects TRBV20-1 to TRBJ2-5; D not certain. The CDR3 consists of 13 residues. The germline V gene encodes CDR1 DFQATT and CDR2 SNEGSKA (reference sequence). Trimming shortened V by 6 bases and J by 5 bases, and 16 bases separated the two germline ends. In DNA form, the CDR3 reads TGCAGTGCCCCAGAGAAGCAGTGGGAGACCCAGTACTTC. Protein sequence: CSAPEKQWETQYF.

This clonotype was counted at least ten times. The chain joins TRBV4-3 to TRBJ1-1; 7 bases map to TRBD1. The CDR3 loop spans 13 amino acids. Germline trimming cut 6 bases from V and 3 bases from J; bases unmatched to any gene: 4. The germline gives CDR1 LGHNA, CDR2 YSLEER. CDR3 coding DNA: TGCGCCAGCAGTCTTGACAGGGACACTGAAGCTTTCTTT. Its translation: CASSLDRDTEAFF.

This clonotype appeared many times. One end of the junction does not line up with germline, which may come from a read error. J is TRBJ2-5 and V is TRBV7-7; D ambiguous. The CDR3 sequence is 13 residues long. Germline assignment: CDR1 SSHAT and CDR2 FNYEAQ (reference sequence). The CDR3 nucleotides read TGTGCTAGCAGCCGAGACAACCCGGGGACCCAGTACTTC. The encoded protein is CASSRDNPGTQYF.

The J gene is TRBJ1-1, the V gene TRBV19; no reliable D call. V lost 7 bases and J lost 1, with 4 bases in between. The CDR3 covers 11 residues. The germline V gene has CDR1 LNHDA and CDR2 SQIVND (reference sequence). Here the CDR3 reads CASTSNTEAFF. CDR3 DNA sequence: TGTGCCAGTACTTCGAACACTGAAGCTTTCTTT.

This clonotype was detected many times. The V call is TRBV4-3, the J call TRBJ1-1; D remains ambiguous. CDR3 length: 15 amino acids. Germline loops: CDR1 LGHNA, CDR2 YSLEER. V was trimmed by 0 bases and J by 3 bases, leaving 11 bases between them. In nucleotides, the CDR3 is TGCGCCAGCAGCCAAGAGAGGTTGTTGGACACTGAAGCTTTCTTT. It encodes CASSQERLLDTEAFF.

The chain uses TRBV7-2 and TRBJ2-3, with TRBD2 as a possible D gene (6 bases). The CDR3 contains 14 residues. Germline V gives CDR1 SGHTA, CDR2 FQGNSA. V lost 5 bases and J 2 bases, leaving 11 bases between the germline ends. Written as DNA, the CDR3 is TGTGCCAGCAGCCCGAGGCGGGACACAGATACGCAGTATTTT. Its translation: CASSPRRDTDTQYF.

This clonotype was picked up many times. The chain joins TRBV25-1 to TRBJ1-1; D is perhaps TRBD1 (5 bases). Germline CDR1 and CDR2: MGHDK and SYGVNS. The CDR3 is 10 amino acids. Trimming took 5 bases from V and 10 from J, leaving 8 bases between them. As DNA, the CDR3 is TGTGCCAGCAGTCAGGGTAGAGCTTTCTTT. Translation gives CASSQGRAFF.

This clonotype turned up a few times. The chain joins TRBV20-1 to TRBJ1-1; the D gene is possibly TRBD1 (5 bases). The CDR3 covers 13 residues. Germline-derived CDR1 and CDR2 are DFQATT and SNEGSKA (reference sequence). Trimming cost V 3 bases and J 4 bases, with 12 bases left between them. CDR3 sequence (DNA): TGCAGTGCTAGGAGGGGTAGGGGCACTGAAGCTTTCTTT. Protein product: CSARRGRGTEAFF.

The chain links TRBV24-1 to TRBJ2-1; tentatively, D is TRBD1 or TRBD2 (5 bases each). There are 18 residues in the CDR3. Trimming left V 1 base short and J 8 bases short, with 23 bases between. Germline CDR1 is KGHDR and CDR2 is SFDVKD. The chain's CDR3 is CATSDFNSRDAVGDEQFF. The DNA for the CDR3 is TGTGCCACCAGTGATTTCAACTCCCGGGACGCCGTGGGAGATGAGCAGTTCTTC.

This clonotype was counted only a few times. The chain links TRBV12-3 or TRBV12-4 to TRBJ2-3, with D maybe TRBD2 (6 bases). This CDR3 has 14 amino acids. Trimming removed 10 bases from V and 2 bases from J, with 16 bases in between. This chain's CDR3 is CATLGGRTTDTQYF. CDR3 coding DNA: TGTGCCACCCTTGGGGGGAGGACCACAGATACGCAGTATTTT.

This clonotype was found many times. The rearrangement links TRBV7-9 to TRBJ1-5, with no clear D. Between the trimmed V and J ends, which lost 4 bases and 2 bases, there was a span of 12 bases. From germline, CDR1 is SEHNR and CDR2 FQNEAQ (reference sequence). The CDR3 totals 15 residues. The CDR3 loop is CASSSSEYGNQPQHF. In nucleotides, the CDR3 is TGTGCCAGCAGCTCCTCGGAGTACGGCAATCAGCCCCAGCATTTT.

This clonotype occurred a few times. The V gene is TRBV28, the J gene TRBJ2-2, with D unresolved. CDR3 size: 13 residues. The germline V gene has CDR1 MDHEN and CDR2 SYDVKM. V shed 5 bases and J shed 1 base, with 5 bases lying between them. Here the CDR3 reads CASSIQNTGELFF. CDR3 nucleotide sequence: TGTGCCAGCAGTATACAGAACACCGGGGAGCTGTTTTTT.

The chain links TRBV18 to TRBJ1-1; the D gene is possibly TRBD1 (5 bases). Germline assignment: CDR1 KGHSH and CDR2 LQKENI. There are 13 residues in the CDR3. Trimming pared 6 bases from V and 1 base from J, leaving 9 bases between. CDR3 sequence reads: CASSPTANTEAFF. CDR3 DNA sequence: TGTGCCAGCTCTCCGACAGCGAACACTGAAGCTTTCTTT.

This clonotype has a count of ten or more. The chain recombines TRBV6-2 or TRBV6-3 with TRBJ1-2, with 9 bases fitting TRBD1. The CDR3 length is 15 residues. Germline CDR1 and CDR2: MNHEY and SVGEGT. J was trimmed by 2 bases and V by 5 bases; bases with no gene match: 6. DNA for the CDR3: TGTGCCAGCAGTAACCGGGGACAGGGAAACTATGGCTACACCTTC. It is translated as CASSNRGQGNYGYTF.

The V call is TRBV6-2 or TRBV6-3, the J call TRBJ1-2; 8 bases match TRBD1. V lost 2 bases and J lost 7; bases outside the gene matches: 9. This CDR3 is 15 amino acids long. The V gene's germline CDR1 is MNHEY and CDR2 SVGEGT. The chain's CDR3 is CASSYPPDRASGYTF. CDR3 bases: TGTGCCAGCAGTTACCCGCCGGACAGGGCGAGTGGCTACACCTTC.

The table lists this clonotype with many counts. CDR3: CASRTGTGEAFF. The CDR3 bases are TGTGCCAGCAGAACCGGGACAGGTGAAGCTTTCTTT. The rearrangement uses TRBV21-1 and TRBJ1-1; the D call of TRBD1 is as the table states it, not checked on the DNA. TRBV21-1 is a listed pseudogene. This CDR3 has 12 amino acids.